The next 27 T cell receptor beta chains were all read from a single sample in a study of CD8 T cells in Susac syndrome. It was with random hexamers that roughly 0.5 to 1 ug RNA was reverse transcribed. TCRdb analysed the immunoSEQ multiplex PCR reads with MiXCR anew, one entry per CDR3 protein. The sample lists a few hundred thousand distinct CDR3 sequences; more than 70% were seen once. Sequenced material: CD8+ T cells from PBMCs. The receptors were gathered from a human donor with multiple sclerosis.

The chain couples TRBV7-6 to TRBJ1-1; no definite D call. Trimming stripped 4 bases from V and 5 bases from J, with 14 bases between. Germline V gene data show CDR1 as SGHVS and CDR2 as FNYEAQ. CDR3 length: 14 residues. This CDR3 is CASSSRAGLTEAFF. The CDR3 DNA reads TGTGCCAGCAGCTCCCGGGCAGGACTGACTGAAGCTTTCTTT.

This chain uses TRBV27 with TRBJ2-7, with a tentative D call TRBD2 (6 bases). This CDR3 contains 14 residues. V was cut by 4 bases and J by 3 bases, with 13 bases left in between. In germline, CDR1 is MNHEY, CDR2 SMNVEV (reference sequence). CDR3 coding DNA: TGTGCCAGCAGTTCCCGGGGACTCATCTACGAGCAGTACTTC. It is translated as CASSSRGLIYEQYF.

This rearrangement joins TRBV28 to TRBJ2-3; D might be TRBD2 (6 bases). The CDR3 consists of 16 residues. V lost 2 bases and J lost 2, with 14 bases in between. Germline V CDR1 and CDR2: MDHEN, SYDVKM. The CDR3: CASSLVRDSITDTQYF. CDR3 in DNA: TGTGCCAGCAGTTTAGTCCGGGACTCGATCACAGATACGCAGTATTTT.

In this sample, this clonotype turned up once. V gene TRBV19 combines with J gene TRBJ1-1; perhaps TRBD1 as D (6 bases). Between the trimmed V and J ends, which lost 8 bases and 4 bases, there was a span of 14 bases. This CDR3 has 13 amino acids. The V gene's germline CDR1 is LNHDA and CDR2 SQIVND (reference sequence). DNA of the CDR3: TGTGCCAGTCAGACAGGAGGGACCACTGAAGCTTTCTTT. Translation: CASQTGGTTEAFF. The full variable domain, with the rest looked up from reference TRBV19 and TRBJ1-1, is DGGITQSPKYLFRKEGQNVTLSCEQNLNHDAMYWYRQDPGQGLRLIYYSQIVNDFQKGDIAEGYSVSREKKESFPLTVTSAQKNPTAFYLCASQTGGTTEAFFGQGTRLTVV.

The CDR3 region is CASSLVASWGHTDTQYF. The CDR3 DNA reads TGTGCCAGCAGCTTAGTAGCGTCTTGGGGGCACACAGATACGCAGTATTTT. This sequence joins TRBV7-6 and TRBJ2-3, with D perhaps TRBD1 (6 bases). The CDR3 length is 17 residues. V was trimmed by 1 base and J by 2 bases, leaving 16 bases between them. From germline, CDR1 is SGHVS and CDR2 FNYEAQ.

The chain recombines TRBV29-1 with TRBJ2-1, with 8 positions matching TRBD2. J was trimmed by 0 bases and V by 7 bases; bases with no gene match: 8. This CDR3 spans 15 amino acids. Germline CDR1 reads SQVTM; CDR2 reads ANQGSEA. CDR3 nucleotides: TGCAGCGCCGGGGGGGAAGGGGGCTCCTACAATGAGCAGTTCTTC. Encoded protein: CSAGGEGGSYNEQFF.

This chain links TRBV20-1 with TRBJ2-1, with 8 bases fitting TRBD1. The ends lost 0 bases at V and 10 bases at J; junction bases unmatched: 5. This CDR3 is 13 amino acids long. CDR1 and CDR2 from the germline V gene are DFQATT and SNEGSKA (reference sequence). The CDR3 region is CSARETGAWEQFF. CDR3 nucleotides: TGCAGTGCTAGAGAGACAGGGGCGTGGGAGCAGTTCTTC.

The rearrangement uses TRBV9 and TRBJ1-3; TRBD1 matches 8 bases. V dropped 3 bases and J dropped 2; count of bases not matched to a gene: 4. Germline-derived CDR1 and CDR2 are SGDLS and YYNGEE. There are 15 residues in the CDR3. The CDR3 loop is CASSAQGAPGNTIYF. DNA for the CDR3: TGTGCCAGCAGCGCGCAGGGGGCTCCTGGAAACACCATATATTTT. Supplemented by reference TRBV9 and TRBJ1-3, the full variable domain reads DSGVTQTPKHLITATGQRVTLRCSPRSGDLSVYWYQQSLDQGLQFLIQYYNGEERAKGNILERFSAQQFPDLHSELNLSSLELGDSALYFCASSAQGAPGNTIYFGEGSWLTVV.

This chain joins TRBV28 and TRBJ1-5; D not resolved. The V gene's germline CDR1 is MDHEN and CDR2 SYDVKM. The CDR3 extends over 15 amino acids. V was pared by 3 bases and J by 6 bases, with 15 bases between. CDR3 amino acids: CASSFGPPGLQPQHF. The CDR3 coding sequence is TGTGCCAGCAGTTTCGGACCTCCGGGCCTTCAGCCCCAGCATTTT.

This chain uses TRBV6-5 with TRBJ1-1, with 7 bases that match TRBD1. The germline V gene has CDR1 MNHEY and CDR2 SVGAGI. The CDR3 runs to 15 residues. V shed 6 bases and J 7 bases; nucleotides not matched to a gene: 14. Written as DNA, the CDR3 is TGTGCCAGCAGCCATGGCTCGGAGAGGGGGCGTGAAGCTTTCTTT. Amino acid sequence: CASSHGSERGREAFF.

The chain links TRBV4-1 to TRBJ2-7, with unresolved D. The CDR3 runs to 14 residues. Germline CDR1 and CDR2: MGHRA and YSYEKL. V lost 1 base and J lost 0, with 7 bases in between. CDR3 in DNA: TGCGCCAGCAGCCAAGCGGGCGGCTCCTACGAGCAGTACTTC. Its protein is CASSQAGGSYEQYF.

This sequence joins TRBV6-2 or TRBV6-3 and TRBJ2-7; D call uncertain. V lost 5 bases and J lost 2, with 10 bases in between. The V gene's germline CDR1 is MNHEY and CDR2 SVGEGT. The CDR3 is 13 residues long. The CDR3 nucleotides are TGTGCCAGCAGTCCCCCCCGGCCCTACGAGCAGTACTTC. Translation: CASSPPRPYEQYF.

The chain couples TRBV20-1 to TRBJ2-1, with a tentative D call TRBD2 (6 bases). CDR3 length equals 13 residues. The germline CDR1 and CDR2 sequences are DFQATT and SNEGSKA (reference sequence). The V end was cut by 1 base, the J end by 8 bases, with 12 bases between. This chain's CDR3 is CSARVPGGDEQFF. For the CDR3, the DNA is TGCAGTGCTAGAGTCCCCGGCGGGGATGAGCAGTTCTTC.

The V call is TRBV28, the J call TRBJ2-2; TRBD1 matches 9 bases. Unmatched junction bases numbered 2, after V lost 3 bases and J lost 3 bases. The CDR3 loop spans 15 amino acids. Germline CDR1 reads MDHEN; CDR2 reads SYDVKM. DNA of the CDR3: TGTGCCAGCAGTTTTTGGACAGGGGACACCGGGGAGCTGTTTTTT. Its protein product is CASSFWTGDTGELFF.

The CDR3 spells CASRALMGEKLFF. Written as DNA, the CDR3 is TGTGCCAGCAGAGCGCTGATGGGGGAAAAACTGTTTTTT. The chain combines TRBV27 with TRBJ1-4, with D unresolved. The CDR3 totals 13 residues. With 6 bases removed from V and 8 bases from J, the gap between germline ends came to 13 bases. CDR1 MNHEY and CDR2 SMNVEV come from the germline V gene (reference sequence).

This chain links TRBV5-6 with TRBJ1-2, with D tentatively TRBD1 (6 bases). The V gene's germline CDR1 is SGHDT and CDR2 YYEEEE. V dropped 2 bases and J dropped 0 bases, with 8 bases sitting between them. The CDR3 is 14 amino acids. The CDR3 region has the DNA TGTGCCAGCAGCTTTGGACAGCCTAACTATGGCTACACCTTC. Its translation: CASSFGQPNYGYTF.

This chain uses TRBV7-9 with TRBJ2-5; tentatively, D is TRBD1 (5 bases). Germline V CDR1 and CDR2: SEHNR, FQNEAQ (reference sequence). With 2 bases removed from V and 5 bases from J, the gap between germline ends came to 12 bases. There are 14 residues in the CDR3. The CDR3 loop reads CASSLSGLDETQYF. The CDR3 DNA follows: TGTGCCAGCAGCTTATCAGGGTTAGACGAGACCCAGTACTTC. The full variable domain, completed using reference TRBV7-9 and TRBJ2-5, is DTGVSQNPRHKITKRGQNVTFRCDPISEHNRLYWYRQTLGQGPEFLTYFQNEAQLEKSRLLSDRFSAERPKGSFSTLEIQRTEQGDSAMYLCASSLSGLDETQYFGPGTRLLVL.

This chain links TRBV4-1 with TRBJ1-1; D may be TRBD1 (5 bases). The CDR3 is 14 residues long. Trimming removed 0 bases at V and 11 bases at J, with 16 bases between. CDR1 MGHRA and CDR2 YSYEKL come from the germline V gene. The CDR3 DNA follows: TGCGCCAGCAGCCAAGAGGAAGGGGCGATGGTCGCTTTCTTT. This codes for CASSQEEGAMVAFF.

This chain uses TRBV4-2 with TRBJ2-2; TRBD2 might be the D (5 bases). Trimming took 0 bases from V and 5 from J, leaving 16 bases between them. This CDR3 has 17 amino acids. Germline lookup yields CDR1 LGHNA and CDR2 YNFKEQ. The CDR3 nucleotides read TGTGCCAGCAGCCAAGAACCCCGGGAACTTGTTACCGGGGAGCTGTTTTTT. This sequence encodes CASSQEPRELVTGELFF.

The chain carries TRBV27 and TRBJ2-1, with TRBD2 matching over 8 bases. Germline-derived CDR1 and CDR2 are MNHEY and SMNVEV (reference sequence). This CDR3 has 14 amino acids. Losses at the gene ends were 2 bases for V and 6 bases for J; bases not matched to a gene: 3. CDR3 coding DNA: TGTGCCAGCAGTTTAGCGGGAGGTCTCAATGAGCAGTTCTTC. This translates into CASSLAGGLNEQFF.

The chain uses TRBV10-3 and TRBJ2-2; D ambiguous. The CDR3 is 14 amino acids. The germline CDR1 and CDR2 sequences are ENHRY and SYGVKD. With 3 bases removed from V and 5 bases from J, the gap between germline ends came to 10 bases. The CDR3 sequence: CAISDRAGTGELFF. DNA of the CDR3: TGTGCCATCAGTGACCGGGCTGGAACCGGGGAGCTGTTTTTT.

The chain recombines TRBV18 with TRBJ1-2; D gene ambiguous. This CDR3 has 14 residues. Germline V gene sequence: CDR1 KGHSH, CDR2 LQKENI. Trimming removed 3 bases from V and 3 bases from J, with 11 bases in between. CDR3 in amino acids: CASSPPWQDYGYTF. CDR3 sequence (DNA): TGTGCCAGCTCACCCCCCTGGCAGGACTATGGCTACACCTTC.

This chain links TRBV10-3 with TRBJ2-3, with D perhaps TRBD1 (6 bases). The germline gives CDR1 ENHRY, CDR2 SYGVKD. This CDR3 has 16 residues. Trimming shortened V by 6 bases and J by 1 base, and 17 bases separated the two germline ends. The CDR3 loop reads CAIRVLQGVGTDTQYF. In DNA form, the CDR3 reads TGTGCCATCAGGGTACTACAGGGCGTGGGCACAGATACGCAGTATTTT.

In DNA form, the CDR3 reads TGTGCCAGCAAAAGCCTAGCGGGAGGAGGCGATACGCAGTATTTT. This gives the protein CASKSLAGGGDTQYF. V gene TRBV28 combines with J gene TRBJ2-3, with 11 bases that match TRBD2. The CDR3 runs 15 residues. Germline CDR1 MDHEN, CDR2 SYDVKM. J was trimmed by 6 bases and V by 7 bases; bases with no gene match: 9.

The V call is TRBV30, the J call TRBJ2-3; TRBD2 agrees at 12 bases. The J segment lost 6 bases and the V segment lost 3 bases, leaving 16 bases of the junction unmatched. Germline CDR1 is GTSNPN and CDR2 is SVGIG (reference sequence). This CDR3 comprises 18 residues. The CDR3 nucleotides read TGTGCCTGGAGGCTCCTAGTGAGGACTAGCGGGGAGACGGATACGCAGTATTTT. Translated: CAWRLLVRTSGETDTQYF. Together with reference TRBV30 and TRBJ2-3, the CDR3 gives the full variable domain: SQTIHQWPATLVQPVGSPLSLECTVEGTSNPNLYWYRQAAGRGLQLLFYSVGIGQISSEVPQNLSASRPQDRQFILSSKKLLLSDSGFYLCAWRLLVRTSGETDTQYFGPGTRLTVL.

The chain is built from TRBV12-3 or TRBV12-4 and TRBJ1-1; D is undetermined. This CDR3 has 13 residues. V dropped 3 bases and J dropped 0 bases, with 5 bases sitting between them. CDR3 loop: CASSFRMNTEAFF. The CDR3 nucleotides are TGTGCCAGCAGTTTTAGGATGAACACTGAAGCTTTCTTT.

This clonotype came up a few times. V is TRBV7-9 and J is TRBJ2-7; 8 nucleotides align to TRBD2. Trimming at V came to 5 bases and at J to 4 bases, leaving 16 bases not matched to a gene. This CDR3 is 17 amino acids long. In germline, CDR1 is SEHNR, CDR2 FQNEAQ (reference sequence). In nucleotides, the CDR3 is TGTGCCAGCAGCCGGGAGGGGATTAGCGGGGACCCTTACGAGCAGTACTTC. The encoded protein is CASSREGISGDPYEQYF.